The rows below give T cell receptor beta chains drawn from one sample of a study of blood T cell repertoires in COVID-19. Measured with immunoSEQ multiplex PCR; TCRdb has only the in-frame clones, and not every one. The data show fewer than 250,000 clones, about nine tenths seen once. The sample comprised peripheral blood. The receptors originated from a woman aged 55-69 years with acute or convalescent COVID-19. The CDR3 runs from the conserved cysteine through the conserved F or W.

J gene: TRBJ2-3
V gene: TRBV5-8
CDR3 protein: CASERGPPSTDTQYF

J gene: TRBJ2-4
V gene: TRBV3-1/TRBV3-2
CDR3 protein: CASSRGLAGGPGNIQYF

J gene: TRBJ2-1
V gene: TRBV3-1/TRBV3-2
CDR3 protein: CASSQDPPHPQGGVEQFF

J gene: TRBJ2-7
V gene: TRBV2
CDR3 protein: CASSELEFSYAHEQYF

J gene: TRBJ1-5
V gene: TRBV7-8
CDR3 protein: CASTGRESNQPQHF

J gene: TRBJ2-3
V gene: TRBV14
CDR3 protein: CASSQESGVADTQYF

J gene: TRBJ2-1
V gene: TRBV9
CDR3 protein: CASSEGDSYNEQFF

J gene: TRBJ1-1
V gene: TRBV15
CDR3 protein: CATSRDGRGAGTEAFF

J gene: TRBJ2-1
V gene: TRBV6-5
CDR3 protein: CASRGQGYFNEQFF

J gene: TRBJ1-2
V gene: TRBV3-1/TRBV3-2
CDR3 protein: CASSQRTAYGYTF

J gene: TRBJ1-2
V gene: TRBV7-9
CDR3 protein: CASSSGDSVYRGYTF

J gene: TRBJ1-2
V gene: TRBV18
CDR3 protein: CASSPSNELFYGYTF

J gene: TRBJ2-3
V gene: TRBV3-1/TRBV3-2
CDR3 protein: CASRSQGITDTQYF

J gene: TRBJ2-7
V gene: TRBV4-1
CDR3 protein: CASSQSPGISYEQYF

J gene: TRBJ1-4
V gene: TRBV7-9
CDR3 protein: CASSFGQAATNEKLFF

J gene: TRBJ1-5
V gene: TRBV19
CDR3 protein: CASIKGYRSNQPQHF

J gene: TRBJ1-5
V gene: TRBV28
CDR3 protein: CASSFSQGAVQPQHF

J gene: TRBJ2-7
V gene: TRBV9
CDR3 protein: CASSASTNYEQYF

J gene: TRBJ2-1
V gene: TRBV6-5
CDR3 protein: CASSYSGLAGGRQFF

J gene: TRBJ1-5
V gene: TRBV3-1/TRBV3-2
CDR3 protein: CASSQEGGIGQPQHF

J gene: TRBJ2-1
V gene: TRBV9
CDR3 protein: CASSVGGTGVNEQFF

J gene: TRBJ2-3
V gene: TRBV19
CDR3 protein: CASSVQGASDTQYF

J gene: TRBJ1-3
V gene: TRBV28
CDR3 protein: CASRLGAGGNTIYF

J gene: TRBJ2-7
V gene: TRBV19
CDR3 protein: CASTPRGSSYEQYF

J gene: TRBJ1-3
V gene: TRBV29-1
CDR3 protein: CSATPSISGNTIYF

J gene: TRBJ2-7
V gene: TRBV7-2
CDR3 protein: CASSLGGIGPLRPYEQYF

J gene: TRBJ2-3
V gene: TRBV5-8
CDR3 protein: CASSFTGHGSADTQYF

J gene: TRBJ2-1
V gene: TRBV5-3
CDR3 protein: CARSLADGRAYNEQFF

J gene: TRBJ1-2
V gene: TRBV18
CDR3 protein: CASSPKLKENGYTF

J gene: TRBJ1-2
V gene: TRBV5-4
CDR3 protein: CASSLDRDRGYTF

J gene: TRBJ2-6
V gene: TRBV7-9
CDR3 protein: CASSHSNSTASGANVLTF

J gene: TRBJ2-1
V gene: TRBV6-5
CDR3 protein: CASRGTSGEQFF

J gene: TRBJ1-2
V gene: TRBV6-5
CDR3 protein: CASSYGLRGGGYTF

J gene: TRBJ2-1
V gene: TRBV5-1
CDR3 protein: CASSLVTSGGRDNEQFF

J gene: TRBJ1-1
V gene: TRBV30
CDR3 protein: CAWSVHPRGDTEAFF

J gene: TRBJ2-5
V gene: TRBV3-1/TRBV3-2
CDR3 protein: CASSQTSGRSRRETQYF

J gene: TRBJ1-1
V gene: TRBV5-4
CDR3 protein: CASSSQGENTEAFF

J gene: TRBJ1-6
V gene: TRBV30
CDR3 protein: CAWGGSQSSPLHF

J gene: TRBJ2-3
V gene: TRBV18
CDR3 protein: CASSPQGNTDTQYF

J gene: TRBJ1-4
V gene: TRBV23-1
CDR3 protein: CASSQFYRVPHEKLFF

J gene: TRBJ2-7
V gene: TRBV10-1
CDR3 protein: CASSPSGGAYEQYF

J gene: TRBJ2-7
V gene: TRBV29-1
CDR3 protein: CSVDSGELLGQYF

J gene: TRBJ1-6
V gene: TRBV12-3/TRBV12-4
CDR3 protein: CASRETGNSPLHF

J gene: TRBJ2-1
V gene: TRBV7-2
CDR3 protein: CASSLNRASYNEQFF

J gene: TRBJ2-5
V gene: TRBV7-9
CDR3 protein: CASSLAPPLQETQYF

J gene: TRBJ2-5
V gene: TRBV5-1
CDR3 protein: CASSLALAVGETQYF

J gene: TRBJ2-5
V gene: TRBV11-2
CDR3 protein: CASSQHSGLRETQYF

J gene: TRBJ1-6
V gene: TRBV28
CDR3 protein: CASSLIRGSYNSPLHF

J gene: TRBJ1-6
V gene: TRBV2
CDR3 protein: CASRGTGIGNSPLHF

J gene: TRBJ2-5
V gene: TRBV27
CDR3 protein: CAIARTGWETQYF

J gene: TRBJ1-6
V gene: TRBV5-6
CDR3 protein: CASSLSDRHNSPLHF

J gene: TRBJ2-5
V gene: TRBV6-6
CDR3 protein: CASIRSGRTQETQYF

J gene: TRBJ1-1
V gene: TRBV5-5
CDR3 protein: CASSTTGRTEAFF

J gene: TRBJ2-1
V gene: TRBV11-2
CDR3 protein: CASTLTGGAGNEQFF